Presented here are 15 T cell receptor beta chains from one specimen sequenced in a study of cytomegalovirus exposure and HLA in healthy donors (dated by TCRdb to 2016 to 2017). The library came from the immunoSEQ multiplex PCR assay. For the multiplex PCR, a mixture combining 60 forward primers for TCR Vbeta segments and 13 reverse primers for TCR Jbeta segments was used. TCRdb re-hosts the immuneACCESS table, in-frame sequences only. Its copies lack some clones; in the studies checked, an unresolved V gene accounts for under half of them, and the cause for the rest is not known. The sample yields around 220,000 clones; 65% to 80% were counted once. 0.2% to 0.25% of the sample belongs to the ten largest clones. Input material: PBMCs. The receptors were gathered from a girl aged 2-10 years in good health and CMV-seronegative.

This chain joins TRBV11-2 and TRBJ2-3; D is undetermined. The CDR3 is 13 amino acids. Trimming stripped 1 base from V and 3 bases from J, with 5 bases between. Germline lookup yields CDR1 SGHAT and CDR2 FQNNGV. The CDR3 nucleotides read TGTGCCAGCAGCTTAGTCCCGACAGATACGCAGTATTTT. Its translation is CASSLVPTDTQYF.

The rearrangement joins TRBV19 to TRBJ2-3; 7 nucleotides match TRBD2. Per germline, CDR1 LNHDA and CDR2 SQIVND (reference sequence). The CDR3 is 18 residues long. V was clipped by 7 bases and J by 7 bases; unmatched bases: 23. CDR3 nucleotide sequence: TGTGCCAGTATGTCCCCCTCGGCTAGCGGCACACCACGATATACGCAGTATTTT. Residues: CASMSPSASGTPRYTQYF.

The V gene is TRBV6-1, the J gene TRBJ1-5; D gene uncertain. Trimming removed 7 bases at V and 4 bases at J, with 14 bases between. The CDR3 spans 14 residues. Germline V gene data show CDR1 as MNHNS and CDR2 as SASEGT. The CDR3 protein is CASTPGASNQPQHF. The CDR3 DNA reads TGTGCCAGCACCCCAGGTGCCTCTAATCAGCCCCAGCATTTT.

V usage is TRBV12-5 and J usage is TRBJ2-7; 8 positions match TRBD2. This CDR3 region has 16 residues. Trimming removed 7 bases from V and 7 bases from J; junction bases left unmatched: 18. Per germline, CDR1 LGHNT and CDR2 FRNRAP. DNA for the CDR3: TGTGCTAGTGCCCCCCCCGGGAGGGTGGAGGTGAGGGAGCAGTACTTC. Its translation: CASAPPGRVEVREQYF.

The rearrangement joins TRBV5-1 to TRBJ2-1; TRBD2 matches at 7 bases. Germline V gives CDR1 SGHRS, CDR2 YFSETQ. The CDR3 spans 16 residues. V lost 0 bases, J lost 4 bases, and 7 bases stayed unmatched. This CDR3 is CASSLGWRELYNEQFF. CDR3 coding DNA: TGCGCCAGCAGCTTGGGGTGGCGGGAGCTTTACAATGAGCAGTTCTTC. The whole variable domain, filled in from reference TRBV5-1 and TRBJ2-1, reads KAGVTQTPRYLIKTRGQQVTLSCSPISGHRSVSWYQQTPGQGLQFLFEYFSETQRNKGNFPGRFSGRQFSNSRSEMNVSTLELGDSALYLCASSLGWRELYNEQFFGPGTRLTVL.

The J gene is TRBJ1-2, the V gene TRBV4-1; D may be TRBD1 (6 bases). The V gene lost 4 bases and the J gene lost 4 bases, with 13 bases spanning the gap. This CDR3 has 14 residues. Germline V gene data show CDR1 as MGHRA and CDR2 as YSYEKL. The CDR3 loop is CASSRGQIGYGYTF. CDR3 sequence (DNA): TGCGCCAGCAGCCGAGGACAGATCGGCTATGGCTACACCTTC.

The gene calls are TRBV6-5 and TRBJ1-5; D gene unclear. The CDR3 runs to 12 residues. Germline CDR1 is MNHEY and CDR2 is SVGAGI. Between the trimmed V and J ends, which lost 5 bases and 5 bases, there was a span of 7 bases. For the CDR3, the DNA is TGTGCCAGCAGTCAACATGATCAGCCCCAGCATTTT. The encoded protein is CASSQHDQPQHF.

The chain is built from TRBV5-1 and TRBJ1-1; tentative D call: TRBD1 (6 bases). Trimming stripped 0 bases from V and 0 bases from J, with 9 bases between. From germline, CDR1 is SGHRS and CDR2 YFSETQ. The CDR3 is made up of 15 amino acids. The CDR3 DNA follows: TGCGCCAGCAGCTTGGCGAACAGGGTGAACACTGAAGCTTTCTTT. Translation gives CASSLANRVNTEAFF.

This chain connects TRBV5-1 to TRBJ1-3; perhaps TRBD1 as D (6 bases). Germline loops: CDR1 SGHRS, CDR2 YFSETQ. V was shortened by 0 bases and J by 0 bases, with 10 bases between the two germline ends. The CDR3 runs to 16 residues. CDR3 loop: CASSLGGQHSGNTIYF. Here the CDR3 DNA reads TGCGCCAGCAGCTTGGGAGGACAGCACTCTGGAAACACCATATATTTT.

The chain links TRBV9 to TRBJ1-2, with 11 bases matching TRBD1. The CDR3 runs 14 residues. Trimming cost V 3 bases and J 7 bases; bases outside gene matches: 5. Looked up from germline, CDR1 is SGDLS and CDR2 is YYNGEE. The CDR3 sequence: CASSGRTGGFGYTF. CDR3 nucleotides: TGTGCCAGCAGCGGCAGGACAGGGGGCTTTGGCTACACCTTC.

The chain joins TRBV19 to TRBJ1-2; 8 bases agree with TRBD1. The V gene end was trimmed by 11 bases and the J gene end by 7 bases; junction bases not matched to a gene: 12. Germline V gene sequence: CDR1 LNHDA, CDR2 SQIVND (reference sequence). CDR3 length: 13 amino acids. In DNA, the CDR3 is TGTGCCCCCCCTCCGCAGGGGGCGGGTGGCTACACCTTC. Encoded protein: CAPPPQGAGGYTF.

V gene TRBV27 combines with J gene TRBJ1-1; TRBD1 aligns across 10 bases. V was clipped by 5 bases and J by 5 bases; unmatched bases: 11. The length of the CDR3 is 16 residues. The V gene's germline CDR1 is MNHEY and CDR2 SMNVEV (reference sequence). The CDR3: CASSTITTGQGTEAFF. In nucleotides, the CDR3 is TGTGCCAGCAGTACTATTACCACGGGACAGGGGACTGAAGCTTTCTTT.

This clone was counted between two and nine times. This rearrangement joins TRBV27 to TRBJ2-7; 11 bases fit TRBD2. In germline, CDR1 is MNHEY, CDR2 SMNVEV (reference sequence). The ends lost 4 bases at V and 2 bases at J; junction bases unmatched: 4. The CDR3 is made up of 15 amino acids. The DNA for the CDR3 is TGTGCCAGCAGTTCGGGACTAGCGGTGACCTACGAGCAGTACTTC. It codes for CASSSGLAVTYEQYF.

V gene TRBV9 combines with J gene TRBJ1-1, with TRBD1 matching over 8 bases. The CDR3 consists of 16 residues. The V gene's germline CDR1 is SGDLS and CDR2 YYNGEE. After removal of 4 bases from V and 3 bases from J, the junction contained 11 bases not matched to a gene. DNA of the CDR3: TGTGCCAGCAGCCTAGTCAGGGGGCTGGGAGACACTGAAGCTTTCTTT. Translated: CASSLVRGLGDTEAFF.

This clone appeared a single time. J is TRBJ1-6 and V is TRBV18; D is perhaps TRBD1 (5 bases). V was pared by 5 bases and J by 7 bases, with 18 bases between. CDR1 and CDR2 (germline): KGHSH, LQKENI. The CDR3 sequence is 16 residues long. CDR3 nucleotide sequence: TGTGCCAGCTCAAAAGGGGTTTTTCAGGAGAATTCACCCCTCCACTTT. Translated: CASSKGVFQENSPLHF.